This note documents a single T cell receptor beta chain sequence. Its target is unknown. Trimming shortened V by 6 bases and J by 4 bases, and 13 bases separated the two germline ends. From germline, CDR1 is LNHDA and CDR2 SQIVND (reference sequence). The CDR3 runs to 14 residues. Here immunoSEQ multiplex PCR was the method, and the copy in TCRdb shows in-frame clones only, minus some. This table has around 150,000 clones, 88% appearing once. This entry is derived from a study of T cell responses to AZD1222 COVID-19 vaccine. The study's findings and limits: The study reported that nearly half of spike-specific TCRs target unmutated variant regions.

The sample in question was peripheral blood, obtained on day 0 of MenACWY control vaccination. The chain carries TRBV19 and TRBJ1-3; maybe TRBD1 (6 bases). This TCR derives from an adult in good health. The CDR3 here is CASSLTGPGNTIYF. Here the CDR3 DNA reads TGTGCCAGTAGCCTCACAGGGCCCGGAAACACCATATATTTT.